The T cell receptor beta chain under discussion was sequenced for a study of CD8+ T cells in alopecia areata. Study overall: Patients in the study were on tofacitinib for 6 to 18 months, then off it for 6 months.

Obtained from alopecia areata patients were lesional scalp punch biopsies along with peripheral blood. Study observations and caveats: Lesional scalp, notably in alopecia totalis/universalis, had clonality above that of normal scalp. Mouse data revealed clearer TCR sharing than patient data did, a gap possibly tied to HLA.

Extracted RNA was reverse transcribed, and the resulting cDNA served as sequencing template. Data came from immunoSEQ multiplex PCR; TCRdb stores just in-frame clones and leaves some out. In the table there are 10,000 to 15,000 clones, roughly 56% of which are singletons. Of note for this clone: Its antigen is as yet unknown.

Sequencing was done on a sample of skin. The origin of this receptor is a human donor with alopecia areata.

CDR3 protein: CAISEGGLSMETQYF. DNA of the CDR3: TGTGCCATCAGTGAGGGGGGACTATCTATGGAGACCCAGTACTTC. This sequence joins TRBV10-3 and TRBJ2-5; 7 nucleotides align to TRBD2. V shed 2 bases and J 5 bases; nucleotides not matched to a gene: 8. Germline assignment: CDR1 ENHRY and CDR2 SYGVKD. The CDR3 consists of 15 residues.